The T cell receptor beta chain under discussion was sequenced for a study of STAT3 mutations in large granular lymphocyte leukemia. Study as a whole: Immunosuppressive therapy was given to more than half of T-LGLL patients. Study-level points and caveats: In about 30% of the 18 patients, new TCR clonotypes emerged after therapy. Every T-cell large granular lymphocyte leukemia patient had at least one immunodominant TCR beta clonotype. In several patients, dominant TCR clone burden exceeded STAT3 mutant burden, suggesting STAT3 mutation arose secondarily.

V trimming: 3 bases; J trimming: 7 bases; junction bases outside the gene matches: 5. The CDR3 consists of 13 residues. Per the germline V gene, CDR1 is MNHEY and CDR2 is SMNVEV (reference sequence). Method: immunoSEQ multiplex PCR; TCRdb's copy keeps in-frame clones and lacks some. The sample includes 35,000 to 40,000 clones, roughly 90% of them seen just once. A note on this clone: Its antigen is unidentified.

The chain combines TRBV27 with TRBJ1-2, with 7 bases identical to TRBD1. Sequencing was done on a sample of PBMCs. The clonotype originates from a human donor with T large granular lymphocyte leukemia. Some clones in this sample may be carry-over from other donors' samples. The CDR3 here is CASSFTGVGGYTF. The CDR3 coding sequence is TGTGCCAGCAGTTTCACAGGGGTCGGTGGCTACACCTTC.